The 4 T cell receptor beta chains listed next were all sequenced from one sample in a study of shared clonotypes between healthy human individuals (TCRdb year 2020). Library method: the immunoSEQ multiplex PCR assay. TCRdb carries this immuneACCESS record with in-frame sequences only. Its versions omit some clonotypes, under half of them owing to an unresolved V gene in the studies checked, with the rest unexplained. The sample data list around 2,000,000 clones, and about 95% of these were observed just once. Around 1.2% of the sample is in the top ten clones. CD8 naive samples were CD45RO-negative cells positively selected for CCR7, giving a CD45RA+CCR7+ population that excluded TemRA cells. The sample consisted of naive CD8+ T cells sorted from blood. Reading the label with the study, this specimen's cell subset or site is: CD45RA+CCR7+. The receptor source for this set is a man between 18 and 29 years old in good health.

CDR3 protein: CASSPQMGEINEQFF. The CDR3 coding sequence is TGTGCCAGCAGCCCCCAAATGGGGGAGATAAATGAGCAGTTCTTC. This sequence joins TRBV7-9 and TRBJ2-1; D is tentatively TRBD1 or TRBD2 (5 bases each). Germline lookup yields CDR1 SEHNR and CDR2 FQNEAQ (reference sequence). This CDR3 contains 15 residues. Trimming shortened V by 5 bases and J by 7 bases, and 18 bases separated the two germline ends.

Written as DNA, the CDR3 is TGTGCCAGCAGCGTAGATGGGGTCTCCTACGAGCAGTACTTC. It yields the protein CASSVDGVSYEQYF. The chain couples TRBV9 to TRBJ2-7; D ambiguous. In germline, CDR1 is SGDLS, CDR2 YYNGEE. This CDR3 spans 14 amino acids. Trimming shortened V by 0 bases and J by 0 bases, and 7 bases separated the two germline ends. The full variable domain, with the rest looked up from reference TRBV9 and TRBJ2-7, is DSGVTQTPKHLITATGQRVTLRCSPRSGDLSVYWYQQSLDQGLQFLIQYYNGEERAKGNILERFSAQQFPDLHSELNLSSLELGDSALYFCASSVDGVSYEQYFGPGTRLTVT.

The chain employs TRBV7-3 and TRBJ2-1, with D perhaps assigned TRBD1 or TRBD2 (5 bases each). The CDR3 has 16 amino acids. Germline V gene lookup returns CDR1 SGHTA and CDR2 FQGTGA. V shed 5 bases and J shed 4 bases, with 18 bases lying between them. The DNA for the CDR3 is TGTGCCAGCAGCCCAGTGGACCGGGGCCCGTACAATGAGCAGTTCTTC. Translated, it gives CASSPVDRGPYNEQFF.

This chain uses TRBV6-1 with TRBJ1-3; 10 bases agree with TRBD1. Per the germline V gene, CDR1 is MNHNS and CDR2 is SASEGT. The junction had 7 bases not matched to a gene; V was cut back by 0 bases and J by 2 bases. The CDR3 sequence is 18 residues long. The CDR3: CASSEAWDRGKAGNTIYF. In nucleotides, the CDR3 is TGTGCCAGCAGTGAAGCCTGGGACAGGGGAAAGGCTGGAAACACCATATATTTT.